These T cell receptor beta chains were read from a single sample in a study of T-cell reconstitution after alpha-beta-depleted transplantation in children. TCRdb called the PCR reads again in MiXCR, with one record for every CDR3 protein. Of 670,000 or so distinct CDR3 sequences in the sample, roughly 13% are singletons; the top ten hold about 0.79%. The source material was PBMCs, sampled before TCRalphabeta/CD19-depleted stem cell transplant. These receptors all stem from a girl aged 2 to 10 with congenital amegakaryocytic thrombocytopenia, due to receive a stem cell transplant. Both conserved end residues are trimmed from each CDR3. Size is omitted from some rows. Given values are once, few, many or a class for expanded clones.

V	size	J	CDR3
TRBV29-1	many	TRBJ2-5	SVFTGGDLETQY
TRBV5-1	NA	TRBJ2-3	ASSFLTGGATDTQY
TRBV12-3/TRBV12-4	NA	TRBJ2-1	ASKGPRPNNEQF
TRBV21-1	few	TRBJ1-2	ASRTGGGRYGYT
TRBV18	NA	TRBJ2-7	ASSPPNSQYEQY
TRBV5-5	NA	TRBJ1-1	ASSFQVLNTEAF
TRBV11-2	few	TRBJ2-7	ASSPFGRGIKLVYEQY
TRBV5-1	many	TRBJ2-5	ASSLLPSGNQETQY
TRBV7-8	few	TRBJ2-7	ASSLRLASGRSSYEQY
TRBV20-1	few	TRBJ2-1	SARRAWNEQF
TRBV29-1	many	TRBJ2-7	SVDWGRGGEQY
TRBV5-1	many	TRBJ2-5	ASSLAGTGLQETQY
TRBV7-8	NA	TRBJ2-3	ASSLARTSGTDTHY
TRBV12-3/TRBV12-4	many	TRBJ2-7	ASSSLPTSGSRYEQY
TRBV7-9	NA	TRBJ2-7	ASSFAGGNAYEQY
TRBV5-1	NA	TRBJ2-6	ASSPKDRTSGANVLT
TRBV7-9	few	TRBJ1-2	ASSGGNYGYT
TRBV28	many	TRBJ1-2	ASSFRTLRGYT
TRBV7-2	many	TRBJ2-7	ASSLGSGSDEQY
TRBV5-1	NA	TRBJ2-7	ASSLAWESGSSYEQY
TRBV10-3	many	TRBJ1-1	AISDGPHTEAF
TRBV6-1	NA	TRBJ1-3	ASRPPARNTIY
TRBV5-1	many	TRBJ1-2	ASSLVVGVINYGYT
TRBV20-1	few	TRBJ2-1	SARFSSAGEQF
TRBV7-2	many	TRBJ2-1	ASSLVSTQF
TRBV20-1	many	TRBJ2-4	SASSGGRANIQY
TRBV20-1	many	TRBJ1-2	SARETGLVYGYT
TRBV10-3	NA	TRBJ1-1	AISTQGTTAEAF
TRBV19	NA	TRBJ1-5	ASSITWSENQPQH
TRBV30	once	TRBJ2-7	AWTDFQLEQY
TRBV6-1	many	TRBJ2-2	ASSRGARFGRAGELF
TRBV7-9	many	TRBJ2-7	ASSSLDGGSYEQY
TRBV7-6	few	TRBJ2-7	ASSREAEITYEQY
TRBV10-3	many	TRBJ2-3	AISGPGRQGVADTQY
TRBV20-1	few	TRBJ2-2	SARDARNTGELF
TRBV5-1	many	TRBJ2-3	ASSRTSGPTSTDTQY
TRBV7-2	NA	TRBJ2-3	ASSGADSTDTQY
TRBV7-6	NA	TRBJ2-2	ASSKRDKNTGELF
TRBV18	NA	TRBJ2-3	ASSPEHNTQY
TRBV5-1	many	TRBJ1-1	ASAQEGLTEAF
TRBV28	many	TRBJ2-7	ASSSGDEQY
TRBV12-3/TRBV12-4	NA	TRBJ1-5	ASSLGLTGVGQPQH
TRBV7-2	many	TRBJ2-1	ASSLDYDEQF